A selection of T cell receptor beta chains follows, all from one sample in a study of blood T cell repertoires in COVID-19. Measured with immunoSEQ multiplex PCR; TCRdb has only the in-frame clones, and not every one. The sample yields about 160,000 clones, 80% to 85% seen once. The sequencing sample was made of PBMCs or T cells enriched from blood (not recorded which). The receptors were gathered from a woman in her forties or fifties who had recovered from COVID-19. The CDR3 runs from the conserved cysteine through the conserved F or W.

V	J	CDR3
TRBV29-1	TRBJ2-7	CSVAGVLSYEQYF
TRBV7-9	TRBJ2-3	CASSRLGSTDTQYF
TRBV2	TRBJ2-1	CASSRYGTVEEQFF
TRBV28	TRBJ2-7	CASSLRTSGTYEQYF
TRBV4-1	TRBJ1-4	CASSPRDNYNEKLFF
TRBV5-1	TRBJ2-2	CASSLDGQGGSGELFF
TRBV7-9	TRBJ2-7	CASSPVADEQYF
TRBV4-2	TRBJ1-5	CASSQDSADQPQHF
TRBV6-5	TRBJ1-5	CASRLGGMGQPQHF
TRBV5-8	TRBJ1-5	CASSLQGAFGNQPQHF
TRBV5-1	TRBJ1-3	CASSLSGSFSGNTIYF
TRBV4-1	TRBJ2-2	CASSQDWGLNTGELFF
TRBV19	TRBJ2-7	CASSAGTGDYEQYF
TRBV3-1/TRBV3-2	TRBJ2-7	CASSVDPGQALYEQYF
TRBV4-3	TRBJ1-1	CASSQTHLNTEAFF
TRBV7-2	TRBJ2-7	CASSLGGGGYEQYF
TRBV6-1	TRBJ1-5	CASSVAPRVLHQPQHF
TRBV5-1	TRBJ1-1	CASSWNPTVNTEAFF
TRBV21-1	TRBJ2-7	CASTPGQGPYEQYF
TRBV6-2/TRBV6-3	TRBJ1-4	CASSYLYPTNEKLFF
TRBV24-1	TRBJ1-2	CATSDPNGDRGNYGYTF
TRBV27	TRBJ2-4	CASSSRTGGGISKNIQYF
TRBV9	TRBJ1-4	CASSARGGPWAHEKLFF
TRBV7-8	TRBJ2-3	CASSFRNTQYF
TRBV19	TRBJ1-5	CASSLRGQPQHF
TRBV7-9	TRBJ2-3	CASSLAGVVTDTQYF
TRBV28	TRBJ1-6	CASRPTGDSPLHF
TRBV25-1	TRBJ1-5	CASSAGSNQPQHF
TRBV7-7	TRBJ2-1	CASSSGLAGGYNEQFF
TRBV7-9	TRBJ2-5	CASSFKKETQYF
TRBV7-9	TRBJ1-2	CASSFSGDYGYTF